This TCR beta chain derives from a study of identical twins. This clonotype was found many times. The target antigen is unknown. Study observations and caveats: Model-predicted out-of-frame TCR alpha sharing fell below observed values in monozygotic twins. Insertions were fewer in abundant cord blood beta clonotypes, whereas memory repertoires showed none of this pattern. Alpha sequences out of frame and shared by twins had excess low generation probability.

Germline values: CDR1 DFQATT, CDR2 SNEGSKA (reference sequence). Trimming pared 6 bases from V and 6 bases from J, leaving 9 bases between. The CDR3 is 10 amino acids. Via MiXCR, TCRdb re-called the 5' RACE reads, giving one row per CDR3 protein. The data hold approximately 700,000 distinct CDR3 sequences, with 6% to 6.5% observed a single time. The sample consisted of naive T cells sorted from blood. This TCR was sampled from a man between 18 and 35 years old in good health. The V and J genes are TRBV20-1 and TRBJ2-7; D is possibly TRBD1 (5 bases). The CDR3 nucleotides read TGCAGTGCCTTGGGGCCCGAGCAGTACTTC. Translation gives CSALGPEQYF.